A single sample gave rise to the 8 T cell receptor beta chains below, sequenced in a study of regulatory T cells in long-lasting Graves disease. Time point noted: newly diagnosed GD, antithyroid drugs for less than 3 months. The TCR library was made from RNA extracted from PBMCs. Sequencing libraries for TCR beta were prepared with iRepertoire HTBI primers and Arm-PCR of CDR3 regions. TCRdb analysed the multiplex PCR reads with MiXCR anew, one entry per CDR3 protein. The sample holds 680,000 or so distinct CDR3 sequences; 15% to 20% are singletons and the top ten take roughly 18%. The same data also contributed to another study, on T cells in Graves' hyperthyroidism and ophthalmopathy.

This sample comprised peripheral blood mononuclear cells (PBMCs), obtained at new diagnosis, from a patient treated with antithyroid drugs. The receptors were sampled from a woman aged 25-40 years with Graves disease.

This clonotype was recorded at least ten times. The V and J genes are TRBV28 and TRBJ1-2; 9 bases are shared with TRBD1. Germline V CDR1 and CDR2: MDHEN, SYDVKM. CDR3 length equals 16 residues. The V and J ends lost 4 bases and 3 bases, in that order; junction bases with no gene match: 9. The CDR3 sequence is CASSSTGGASDYGYTF. In DNA, the CDR3 is TGTGCCAGCAGTTCCACAGGGGGCGCATCTGACTATGGCTACACCTTC.

This clonotype showed up just a few times. The CDR3: CASRGTGLGNTIYF. The CDR3 DNA sequence: TGTGCCAGCAGAGGAACAGGGTTGGGAAACACCATATATTTT. The chain links TRBV28 to TRBJ1-3, with D tentatively TRBD1 (6 bases). Trimming took 6 bases from V and 4 from J, leaving 13 bases between them. The CDR3 runs to 14 residues. The germline CDR1 and CDR2 sequences are MDHEN and SYDVKM.

This clonotype was counted ten times or more. The chain combines TRBV15 with TRBJ2-7, with D perhaps given as TRBD1 or TRBD2 (5 bases each). V lost 3 bases, J lost 6 bases, and 15 bases lay in between. Germline CDR1 and CDR2: LNHNV and YYDKDF (reference sequence). The CDR3 is 14 amino acids. The CDR3, as DNA: TGTGCCACCAGCAGGACCGGGACCGCCGGCGAGCAGTACTTC. This sequence encodes CATSRTGTAGEQYF.

A few counts support this clonotype. The chain carries TRBV5-1 and TRBJ2-1; TRBD2 agrees at 11 bases. The CDR3 runs to 16 residues. Germline V lookup: CDR1 SGHRS, CDR2 YFSETQ. V gave up 1 base and J gave up 7 bases; unmatched junction bases: 7. The CDR3 sequence: CASSLTVLAGANEQFF. CDR3 sequence (DNA): TGCGCCAGCAGCTTGACGGTACTAGCGGGGGCTAATGAGCAGTTCTTC. The entire variable domain, with the rest obtained from reference TRBV5-1 and TRBJ2-1, is as follows: KAGVTQTPRYLIKTRGQQVTLSCSPISGHRSVSWYQQTPGQGLQFLFEYFSETQRNKGNFPGRFSGRQFSNSRSEMNVSTLELGDSALYLCASSLTVLAGANEQFFGPGTRLTVL.

The table lists this clonotype with a few counts. It may be a read error: a sequence one base away is much more abundant. This chain connects TRBV28 to TRBJ2-3; TRBD2 matches 7 bases. The CDR3 consists of 14 residues. Per the germline V gene, CDR1 is MDHEN and CDR2 is SYDVKM. V trimming: 3 bases; J trimming: 7 bases; junction bases outside the gene matches: 7. CDR3 nucleotide sequence: TGTGCCAGCAGTTTGCTAACGGGAGGAAATACGCAGTATTTT. It is translated as CASSLLTGGNTQYF.

The table lists this clonotype with a count of one. The J gene is TRBJ1-4, the V gene TRBV6-9, with D hard to call. Between the trimmed V and J ends, which lost 3 bases and 7 bases, there was a span of 15 bases. CDR3 length: 15 amino acids. The germline V gene has CDR1 MNHGY and CDR2 SVAAGI. The CDR3 loop reads CASSYRNRMREKLFF. Here the CDR3 DNA reads TGTGCCAGCAGTTACCGAAATCGGATGCGTGAAAAACTGTTTTTT.

This clonotype has at least ten counts. The V and J genes are TRBV28 and TRBJ2-5, with 8 bases identical to TRBD1. Germline lookup yields CDR1 MDHEN and CDR2 SYDVKM. Trimming took 6 bases from V and 4 from J; bases not matched to a gene: 13. The CDR3 runs 16 residues. The CDR3: CASSLEDRAERETQYF. Written as DNA, the CDR3 is TGTGCCAGCAGCCTCGAGGACAGGGCGGAAAGAGAGACCCAGTACTTC.

This clonotype was detected ten times or more. The chain employs TRBV7-2 and TRBJ2-1; tentative D call: TRBD2 (5 bases). V gave up 3 bases and J gave up 2 bases, with 11 bases separating them. This CDR3 is built from 15 residues. CDR1 is SGHTA, CDR2 FQGNSA, per germline. CDR3 in amino acids: CASSLTSGAYNEQFF. In DNA form, the CDR3 reads TGTGCCAGCAGCTTGACGAGCGGCGCCTACAATGAGCAGTTCTTC. Supplemented by reference TRBV7-2 and TRBJ2-1, the full variable domain reads GAGVSQSPSNKVTEKGKDVELRCDPISGHTALYWYRQSLGQGLEFLIYFQGNSAPDKSGLPSDRFSAERTGGSVSTLTIQRTQQEDSAVYLCASSLTSGAYNEQFFGPGTRLTVL.